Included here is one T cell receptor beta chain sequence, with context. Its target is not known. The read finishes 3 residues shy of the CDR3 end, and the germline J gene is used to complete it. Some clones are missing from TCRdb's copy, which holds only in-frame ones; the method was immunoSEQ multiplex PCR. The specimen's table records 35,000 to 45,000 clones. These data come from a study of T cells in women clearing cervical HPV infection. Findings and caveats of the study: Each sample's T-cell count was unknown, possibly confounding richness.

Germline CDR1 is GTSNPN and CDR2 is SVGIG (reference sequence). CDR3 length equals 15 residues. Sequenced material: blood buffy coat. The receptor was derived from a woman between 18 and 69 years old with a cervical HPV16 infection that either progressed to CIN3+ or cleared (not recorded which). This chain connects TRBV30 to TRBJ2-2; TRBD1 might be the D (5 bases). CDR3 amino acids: CAWSALGSGANVLFF. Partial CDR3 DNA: TGTGCCTGGAGTGCATTGGGCTCTGGGGCCAACGTG.